This TCR beta chain was recovered during a study of early T cells in non-severe SARS-CoV-2 infection. Study overall: Sequenced material consisted of bulk RNA (from unsorted whole blood), and chains were unpaired.

The germline V and J ends were trimmed by 4 bases and 7 bases, with 13 bases remaining between them. Germline loops: CDR1 LGHNA, CDR2 YSLEER. This CDR3 is built from 14 residues. There are a few counts of this clonotype. Individual cDNA molecules were tagged with unique molecular identifiers, the study reported. TCRdb passed the 5' RACE reads through MiXCR, listing each CDR3 protein once. The sample has fewer than 85,000 distinct CDR3 sequences; around 15% are singletons. The specimen was whole blood. The rearrangement links TRBV4-3 to TRBJ1-4, with D perhaps TRBD1 (5 bases). The TCR sequence derives from an adult who was a healthcare worker with PCR-confirmed SARS-CoV-2 infection or an uninfected control (not recorded which). The CDR3 DNA sequence: TGCGCCAGCAGCCCTGGAGGGGTGGGTGAAAAACTGTTTTTT. Translation gives CASSPGGVGEKLFF.